A selection of T cell receptor beta chains follows, all from one sample in a study of cytomegalovirus exposure and HLA in healthy donors. Sequencing was performed with immunoSEQ multiplex PCR; in TCRdb, only in-frame clones are kept and a portion is missing. Seen here are about 110,000 clones, over 75% observed once, and the top ten hold 3.5% to 4%. The sequenced sample consisted of PBMCs. The receptors were gathered from a man between 60 and 75 years old in good health and CMV-seronegative. The CDR3 runs from the conserved cysteine through the conserved F or W.

v_call | cdr3_aa
TRBV5-8 | CASRYSLWTDTQYF
TRBV9 | CASSVDRSGGAFSPQYF
TRBV30 | CAWSVLGNTEAFF
TRBV15 | CATSRGVQGGFNYGYTF
TRBV7-2 | CASSTRAGNEKLFF
TRBV28 | CASSLFGLNEKLFF
TRBV18 | CASSPNSLTGELFF
TRBV29-1 | CSVRTGGAGLEQYF
TRBV29-1 | CSVGVRETQYF
TRBV6-6 | CASRQGQPGNNEQFF
TRBV25-1 | CASSGSRTGLMDGYTF
TRBV9 | CASSVQDHNTEAFF
TRBV7-3 | CASSSLAGVSYNEQFF
TRBV16 | CASSQWDSSSNEQFF
TRBV5-5 | CASSLQGAYGYTF
TRBV7-2 | CASSFGAGGPISYEQYF
TRBV2 | CASRGDSNQPQHF
TRBV19 | CASSVIRTGGTYGYTF
TRBV2 | CASGGGGARNQPQHF
TRBV10-3 | CAIRTGAAEAFF
TRBV7-2 | CASSLAGGSQAFF
TRBV7-2 | CASSLTDQGEAFF
TRBV5-6 | CASSFLDRAANEQYF
TRBV30 | CAWSVLEGAGYGYTF